This T cell receptor (beta chain) originates from a study of CXCR4 blockade with PD-1 therapy in pancreatic cancer. Germline CDR1 reads SQVTM; CDR2 reads ANQGSEA. This CDR3 spans 14 amino acids. Between the trimmed V and J ends, which lost 4 bases and 1 base, there was a span of 12 bases. TCRdb's copy holds only in-frame clones and misses some; the assay was immunoSEQ multiplex PCR. The table lists several thousand clones, around 45% of them singletons. This clonotype originated in a human donor with pancreatic ductal adenocarcinoma. This chain connects TRBV29-1 to TRBJ2-3; D not certain. The specimen sequenced was tumor tissue. The CDR3 sequence: CSVVARSGTDTQYF. Here the CDR3 DNA reads TGCAGCGTTGTGGCTAGAAGTGGCACAGATACGCAGTATTTT.